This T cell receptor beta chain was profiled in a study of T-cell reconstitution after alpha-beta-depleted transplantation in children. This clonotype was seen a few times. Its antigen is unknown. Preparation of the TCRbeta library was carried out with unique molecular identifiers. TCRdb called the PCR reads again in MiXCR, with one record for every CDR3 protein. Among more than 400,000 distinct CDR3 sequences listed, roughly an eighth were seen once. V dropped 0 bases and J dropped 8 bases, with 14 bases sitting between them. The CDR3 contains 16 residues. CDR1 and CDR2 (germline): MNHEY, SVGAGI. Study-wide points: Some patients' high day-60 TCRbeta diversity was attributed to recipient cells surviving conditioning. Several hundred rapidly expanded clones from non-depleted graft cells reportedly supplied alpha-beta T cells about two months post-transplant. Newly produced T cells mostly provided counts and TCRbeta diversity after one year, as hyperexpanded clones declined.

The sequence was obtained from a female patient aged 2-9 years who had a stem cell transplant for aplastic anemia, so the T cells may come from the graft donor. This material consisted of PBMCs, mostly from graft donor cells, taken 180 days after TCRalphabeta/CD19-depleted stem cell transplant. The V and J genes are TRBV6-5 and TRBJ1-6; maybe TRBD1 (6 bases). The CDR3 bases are TGTGCCAGCAGTTACTCAGCCGCTCACAGGGATTCACCCCTCCACTTT. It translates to CASSYSAAHRDSPLHF.